This is a list of T cell receptor beta chains from one sample in a study of read filtering for tumor transcriptome and immune sequencing. From the reads, TCRdb called clonotypes with MiXCR, one entry per CDR3 protein. In the table there are approximately 61,000 distinct CDR3 sequences, around 18% of which are singletons. The sequenced sample was a population of CD138-negative cells sorted from bone marrow. These receptors came from a donor at least 40 years old with multiple myeloma. Both conserved end residues are part of each CDR3. The order of the fields is D gene, V gene, clone size, J gene, CDR3 DNA, CDR3 protein. A D gene is named only where the DNA matches it firmly. Only some rows state a clone size, as once, few, many or a class for expanded clones.

>NA|TRBV5-1|once|TRBJ2-2
TGCGCCAGCAGCTCGGATGACACCGGGGAGCTGTTTTTT
CASSSDDTGELFF
>TRBD2|TRBV6-5|NA|TRBJ2-3
TGTGCCAGCAGGGTGAGCGGGGGTCCAGATACGCAGTATTTT
CASRVSGGPDTQYF
>TRBD1|TRBV5-1|many|TRBJ1-1
TGCGCCAGCAGCTTTCCGGGACAGACGAACACTGAAGCTTTCTTT
CASSFPGQTNTEAFF
>NA|TRBV5-1|many|TRBJ1-2
TGCGCCAGCAGCTTGGAATCCTATGGCTACACCTTC
CASSLESYGYTF
>TRBD2|TRBV19|NA|TRBJ2-6
TGTGCCAGTATCCGCGGGGGGCTAGCGGGAGCAAACCCTGGGGCCAACGTCCTGACTTTC
CASIRGGLAGANPGANVLTF
>NA|TRBV29-1|many|TRBJ1-2
TGCAGCGTGCGGAGATCTAACTATGGCTACACCTTC
CSVRRSNYGYTF
>NA|TRBV5-1|many|TRBJ2-3
TGCGCCAGCAGCTTAGAGATGGATACGCAGTATTTT
CASSLEMDTQYF
>TRBD2|TRBV6-6|many|TRBJ2-1
TGTGCCAGCAGTCCGGAGCGGGGAGGGCCCTACAATGAGCAGTTCTTC
CASSPERGGPYNEQFF
>TRBD1|TRBV27|many|TRBJ2-7
TGTGCCAGCAGTTTATCGGCAGGGGGCCTCGAGCAGTACTTC
CASSLSAGGLEQYF
>TRBD2|TRBV4-2|many|TRBJ2-3
TGTGCCAGCAGCCAGAAGGTAGCGGGAGGGCGGGCAGATACGCAGTATTTT
CASSQKVAGGRADTQYF
>NA|TRBV6-5|NA|TRBJ2-7
TGTGCCAGCAGTTCGGACAAGGGGTTGTACGAGCAGTACTTC
CASSSDKGLYEQYF
>NA|TRBV7-9|many|TRBJ2-2
TGTGCCAGCAGCTTAGATCGGAAAGTCGGGGAGCTGTTTTTT
CASSLDRKVGELFF
>NA|TRBV11-3|many|TRBJ2-1
TGTGCCAGCAGCTTAGATCTCCTAGCGCGATTGTTCTTC
CASSLDLLARLFF
>TRBD1|TRBV5-5|many|TRBJ2-2
TGTGCCTCGCACAGGGGAATGACCGGGGAGCTGTTTTTT
CASHRGMTGELFF
>NA|TRBV20-1|many|TRBJ1-1
TGCAGTGCTAGAGTAAGGGGGGCGAACACTGAAGCTTTCTTT
CSARVRGANTEAFF
>TRBD1|TRBV24-1|few|TRBJ2-1
TGTGCCACCAGTGACTCCGGGACAGGGTCATTGCAGTTTTTC
CATSDSGTGSLQFF
>NA|TRBV2|NA|TRBJ2-7
TGTGCCAGCAGTGAACGGAACGAGCAGTACTTC
CASSERNEQYF
>NA|TRBV7-2|many|TRBJ2-7
TGTGCCAGCAGCAGAGATGCACCGGGAGCTAGATACGAGCAGTACTTC
CASSRDAPGARYEQYF
>NA|TRBV6-5|NA|TRBJ1-4
TGTGCCAGCAGCCGAGGACGGGTCGGGGAAAAACTGTTTTTT
CASSRGRVGEKLFF
>NA|TRBV29-1|many|TRBJ2-2
TGCAGCGTTGAGGTAATCCTCGGGGAGCTGTTTTTT
CSVEVILGELFF
>TRBD2|TRBV12-3/TRBV12-4|many|TRBJ2-2
TGTGCCAGCAGTTTAGCCCTAGCGGGCGGCACCGGGGAGCTGTTTTTT
CASSLALAGGTGELFF
>TRBD1|TRBV20-1|many|TRBJ1-1
TGCAGTGCTAGAACAACCTTAGAGGACAGGGGTGGTCCTGAAGCTTTCTTT
CSARTTLEDRGGPEAFF
>NA|TRBV5-1|few|TRBJ2-7
TGCGCCAGCAGCTTTTTACTACCCGGGGCGGGCGAGCAGTACTTC
CASSFLLPGAGEQYF
>TRBD1|TRBV2|NA|TRBJ2-1
TGTGCCAGCAGGGGGAGACAGGGGGCTGCCGTCCAGTTCTTC
CASRGRQGAAVQFF
>NA|TRBV6-4|many|TRBJ2-3
TGTGCCAGCAGCCCGGATAGAAGCACAGATACGCAGTATTTT
CASSPDRSTDTQYF
>NA|TRBV5-1|many|TRBJ2-7
TGCGCCAGCAGCTTGTCGGAGTCCTACGAGCAGTACTTC
CASSLSESYEQYF
>TRBD1|TRBV28|NA|TRBJ1-5
TGTGCCAGCAGTTTGGGGACAGGGGGCTGGAATCAGCCCCAGCATTTT
CASSLGTGGWNQPQHF
>TRBD2|TRBV5-1|many|TRBJ2-6
TGCGCCTGCAGCTCGGGACTAGCGGCTGGGGCCAACGTCCTGACTTTC
CACSSGLAAGANVLTF
>NA|TRBV5-4|many|TRBJ2-2
TGTGCCAGCAGCTCCCGGTCGGGGGCGCGGACCGGGGAGCTGTTTTTT
CASSSRSGARTGELFF
>NA|TRBV7-2|NA|TRBJ1-1
TGTGCCAGCAGCTTAGATCTCTCCGAAGCTTTCTTT
CASSLDLSEAFF
>NA|TRBV5-6|many|TRBJ1-1
TGTGCCAGCAGCTTGGGACCTCTACTGAACACTGAAGCTTTCTTT
CASSLGPLLNTEAFF
>NA|TRBV28|few|TRBJ2-7
TGTGCCAGCAGAGCTACCTCCTACGAGCAGTACTTC
CASRATSYEQYF
>TRBD1|TRBV6-5|many|TRBJ2-1
TGTGCCACCGAAGGACAGGGTGGCCAGTTCTTC
CATEGQGGQFF
>TRBD1|TRBV7-9|many|TRBJ1-1
TGTGCCAGCAGCTTAGGTCGACAGGGTGAAGCTTTCTTT
CASSLGRQGEAFF
>TRBD2|TRBV30|NA|TRBJ2-3
TGTGCTTCCGGGACTAGCGGGGCCCCAGATACGCAGTATTTT
CASGTSGAPDTQYF
>NA|TRBV19|few|TRBJ1-5
TGTGCCAGTACAACCGGGGAGGACCATCAGCCCCAGCATTTT
CASTTGEDHQPQHF
>NA|TRBV11-2|many|TRBJ2-7
TGTGCCAGCAGCCCAACCGTCTCGGGGAGCTACGAGCAGTACTTC
CASSPTVSGSYEQYF
>TRBD1|TRBV30|many|TRBJ1-2
TGTGCCTGGAACGACAGGGTTACACATGGCTACACCTTC
CAWNDRVTHGYTF
>TRBD2|TRBV20-1|many|TRBJ2-1
TGCAGTGCGGTGGGCGGCGGGGGGACCTACAATGAGCAGTTCTTC
CSAVGGGGTYNEQFF
>TRBD2|TRBV9|many|TRBJ2-2
TGTGCCAGCAGCGCAGGACTAGCGGGACCCTCCTACACCGGGGAGCTGTTTTTT
CASSAGLAGPSYTGELFF
>TRBD2|TRBV11-2|many|TRBJ2-5
TGTGCCAGCAGCGAAACCGTAGCGGGTCAAGAGACCCAGTACTTC
CASSETVAGQETQYF
>NA|TRBV12-3/TRBV12-4|once|TRBJ1-4
TGTGCCAGCAGTTTCTCACAGGACTTTAATGAAAAACTGTTTTTT
CASSFSQDFNEKLFF
>NA|TRBV7-6|many|TRBJ2-3
TGTGCCAGCAGCTTAGTCCCAGGGGTCAGCACAGATACGCAGTATTTT
CASSLVPGVSTDTQYF
>NA|TRBV5-1|many|TRBJ2-1
TGCGCCAGCACGGGCCTGCGGACCGAGGATGAGCAGTTCTTC
CASTGLRTEDEQFF
>NA|TRBV7-3|NA|TRBJ1-2
TGTGCCAGCAGCTTAAACCCGAGTAACTATGGCTACACCTTC
CASSLNPSNYGYTF
>NA|TRBV6-1|many|TRBJ2-1
TGTGCCAGCAGCCTCGGACAACACAATGAGCAGTTCTTC
CASSLGQHNEQFF
>NA|TRBV30|many|TRBJ2-1
TGTGCCTGGAGTGTATTACGTGAGCAGTTCTTC
CAWSVLREQFF
>NA|TRBV10-3|many|TRBJ1-4
TGTGCCATCAGTGAGCCGGGGGCAACTAATGAAAAACTGTTTTTT
CAISEPGATNEKLFF
>NA|TRBV28|few|TRBJ2-5
TGTGCCAGCAGTGTCGTAAGCGGAGGAGAGACCCAGTACTTC
CASSVVSGGETQYF
>TRBD2|TRBV7-2|many|TRBJ2-4
TGTGCCAGCAGCAATGCCGGGACTAGCGGGGGGGGGTACTTC
CASSNAGTSGGGYF
>TRBD2|TRBV11-2|many|TRBJ2-2
TGTGCCAGCAGCAGGACTAGCGGGAACACCGGGGAGCTGTTTTTT
CASSRTSGNTGELFF
>NA|TRBV24-1|NA|TRBJ2-1
TGTGCCACCAGTGATTTAACCGGTTACAATCAGCAGTTCTTC
CATSDLTGYNQQFF